The 29 T cell receptor beta chains below all came from one sample that was sequenced in a study of blood T cell repertoires in COVID-19. Assay used: immunoSEQ multiplex PCR; TCRdb lists only in-frame clones, some missing. The sample yields 55,000 to 85,000 clones, roughly four fifths seen once. Sequenced: peripheral blood. Receptor source: a woman between 65 and 79 years old with acute or convalescent COVID-19.

The V call is TRBV2, the J call TRBJ1-5, with unresolved D. The V gene's germline CDR1 is SNHLY and CDR2 FYNNEI. This CDR3 contains 13 residues. V gave up 5 bases and J gave up 1 base, with 6 bases separating them. The CDR3 DNA is TGTGCCAGCAGTTCTCTGAGCAATCAGCCCCAGCATTTT. Its translation: CASSSLSNQPQHF.

This clone is a singleton in its sample. The V and J genes are TRBV21-1 and TRBJ1-1; the table's D call, TRBD1, has no DNA check behind it. TRBV21-1 is labeled a pseudogene. The CDR3 extends over 15 amino acids. The CDR3 is CASERDRGRPGEAFF. In DNA, the CDR3 is TGTGCCAGCGAGAGGGACAGGGGGCGCCCCGGTGAAGCTTTCTTT.

The V call is TRBV7-2, the J call TRBJ2-7, with 7 positions matching TRBD1. The CDR3 has 15 amino acids. V was pared by 4 bases and J by 4 bases, with 10 bases of the junction left unmatched. Germline loops: CDR1 SGHTA, CDR2 FQGNSA. CDR3 DNA: TGTGCCAGCAGCTGGTCCGGGACAGACAAATACGAGCAGTACTTC. It is translated as CASSWSGTDKYEQYF.

The chain joins TRBV11-2 to TRBJ1-2; D uncertain. Germline V gene lookup returns CDR1 SGHAT and CDR2 FQNNGV. This CDR3 is built from 13 residues. Deletions cut 8 bases from V and 1 base from J, with 11 bases between. The DNA of the CDR3 is TGTGCCAGCTGGGGAGGTTTTAACTATGGCTACACCTTC. The encoded protein is CASWGGFNYGYTF.

This chain connects TRBV7-8 to TRBJ1-4, with 7 bases lining up with TRBD1. Unmatched junction bases numbered 5, after V lost 3 bases and J lost 7 bases. Germline assignment: CDR1 SGHVS and CDR2 FQNEAQ. CDR3 length equals 14 residues. CDR3 sequence (DNA): TGTGCCAGCAGCTTCGCCGGGACAGTTGAAAAACTGTTTTTT. Translated: CASSFAGTVEKLFF.

The J gene is TRBJ1-2, the V gene TRBV6-5; a possible D gene is TRBD1 (5 bases). The CDR3 length is 15 residues. From germline, CDR1 is MNHEY and CDR2 SVGAGI. Trimming removed 0 bases at V and 0 bases at J, with 8 bases between. The CDR3 region is CASSYSRAANYGYTF. CDR3 sequence (DNA): TGTGCCAGCAGTTACTCCAGGGCCGCTAACTATGGCTACACCTTC.

This clone has only a few counts. The chain has TRBV15 and TRBJ1-6; 10 positions match TRBD1. Germline assignment: CDR1 LNHNV and CDR2 YYDKDF (reference sequence). The CDR3 has 15 residues. The V and J ends lost 2 bases and 8 bases, in that order; junction bases with no gene match: 3. The CDR3 DNA sequence: TGTGCCACCAGCAGATCGACAGGGGGCGATTCACCCCTCCACTTT. Translation: CATSRSTGGDSPLHF.

The chain carries TRBV5-1 and TRBJ2-7; 7 bases line up with TRBD1. V dropped 3 bases and J dropped 2; count of bases not matched to a gene: 8. Germline V gene data show CDR1 as SGHRS and CDR2 as YFSETQ. This CDR3 has 15 amino acids. CDR3 sequence: CASSSDTGATYEQYF. DNA for the CDR3: TGCGCCAGCAGCTCAGATACAGGGGCGACCTACGAGCAGTACTTC.

The rearrangement links TRBV4-3 to TRBJ2-3, with 8 bases aligning to TRBD2. Germline lookup yields CDR1 LGHNA and CDR2 YSLEER. The CDR3 contains 15 residues. V dropped 0 bases and J dropped 4; count of bases not matched to a gene: 3. The CDR3 spells CASSQDYGGADTQYF. In nucleotides, the CDR3 is TGCGCCAGCAGCCAAGATTACGGGGGGGCAGATACGCAGTATTTT.

The genes are TRBV5-8 and TRBJ2-7, with unresolved D. V lost 0 bases and J lost 5, with 3 bases in between. This CDR3 is built from 11 residues. Germline loops: CDR1 SGHTS, CDR2 YDEGEE. The CDR3 DNA follows: TGTGCCAGCAGCTTGGCCAACGAGCAGTACTTC. As protein: CASSLANEQYF.

The chain joins TRBV5-1 to TRBJ2-2; TRBD2 might be the D (5 bases). V was trimmed by 0 bases and J by 4 bases, leaving 10 bases between them. Germline CDR1 is SGHRS and CDR2 is YFSETQ. The CDR3 runs 15 residues. The CDR3 nucleotides read TGCGCCAGCAGCTTGGTCGGGGAACGCACCGGGGAGCTGTTTTTT. It encodes CASSLVGERTGELFF.

V usage is TRBV19 and J usage is TRBJ1-5, with a weak D call TRBD1 (5 bases). The V end was cut by 5 bases, the J end by 10 bases, with 12 bases between. Germline assignment: CDR1 LNHDA and CDR2 SQIVND (reference sequence). The CDR3 length is 12 residues. The chain's CDR3 is CASSLQVGPQHF. The CDR3 DNA reads as TGTGCCAGTAGTTTACAGGTCGGCCCCCAGCATTTT.

V gene TRBV28 combines with J gene TRBJ2-7; TRBD2 agrees at 8 bases. Germline values: CDR1 MDHEN, CDR2 SYDVKM. The CDR3 extends over 15 amino acids. The V segment lost 11 bases and the J segment 1 base; nucleotides outside the gene matches: 13. The CDR3 nucleotides read TGTGCCGCCCGCTCCCAAGCGGGAGTATCCTACGAGCAGTACTTC. Translated, it gives CAARSQAGVSYEQYF.

This clone came up once. The rearrangement uses TRBV15 and TRBJ2-7, with D perhaps TRBD1 (6 bases). Trimming removed 0 bases from V and 2 bases from J, with 14 bases in between. Germline values: CDR1 LNHNV, CDR2 YYDKDF (reference sequence). This CDR3 has 16 residues. CDR3 sequence (DNA): TGTGCCACCAGCAGAGAGCCAAATGGACAGCCCTACGAGCAGTACTTC. Its translation: CATSREPNGQPYEQYF.

V and J are TRBV2 and TRBJ1-6; weak D call: TRBD1 (5 bases). The germline V and J ends were trimmed by 2 bases and 7 bases, with 12 bases remaining between them. Per germline, CDR1 SNHLY and CDR2 FYNNEI. This CDR3 is built from 15 residues. CDR3 in DNA: TGTGCCAGCAGTGAAAACCAGGGAGGAAATTCACCCCTCCACTTT. Protein sequence: CASSENQGGNSPLHF. The complete variable domain, with remaining parts taken from reference TRBV2 and TRBJ1-6, reads EPEVTQTPSHQVTQMGQEVILRCVPISNHLYFYWYRQILGQKVEFLVSFYNNEISEKSEIFDDQFSVERPDGSNFTLKIRSTKLEDSAMYFCASSENQGGNSPLHFGNGTRLTVT.

This clone was detected once. The rearrangement uses TRBV5-4 and TRBJ2-3; possibly TRBD2 for D (7 bases). Germline V gene lookup returns CDR1 SGHNT and CDR2 YYREEE (reference sequence). Trimming removed 4 bases from V and 9 bases from J, with 15 bases in between. The CDR3 loop spans 13 amino acids. The CDR3 DNA is TGTGCCAGCAGCCCAAGGGAGGGGGTGACGCAGTATTTT. This translates into CASSPREGVTQYF.

The chain carries TRBV4-2 and TRBJ2-2; 11 positions match TRBD2. Trimming at V came to 4 bases and at J to 5 bases, leaving 6 bases not matched to a gene. The germline V gene has CDR1 LGHNA and CDR2 YNFKEQ. The CDR3 runs 16 residues. Here the CDR3 reads CASSRELAGVTGELFF. CDR3 DNA sequence: TGTGCCAGCAGCCGTGAACTAGCGGGAGTGACCGGGGAGCTGTTTTTT.

The genes are TRBV7-9 and TRBJ2-1; perhaps TRBD2 as D (6 bases). The CDR3 has 16 amino acids. V was pared by 7 bases and J by 0 bases, with 16 bases between. Germline V gives CDR1 SEHNR, CDR2 FQNEAQ (reference sequence). Here the CDR3 reads CASIKVGGSSYNEQFF. CDR3 bases: TGTGCCAGCATCAAGGTCGGGGGAAGCTCCTACAATGAGCAGTTCTTC.

This clone was seen a few times. This chain uses TRBV23-1 with TRBJ1-5; perhaps TRBD1 as D (6 bases). TRBV23-1 is assigned to the ORF class and has an uncertain function. V was shortened by 4 bases and J by 5 bases, with 18 bases between the two germline ends. The CDR3 covers 16 residues. The CDR3 sequence is CASSPRDTPHHQPQHF. The DNA of the CDR3 is TGCGCCAGCAGTCCCAGGGACACCCCTCACCATCAGCCCCAGCATTTT.

The chain employs TRBV10-3 and TRBJ1-3; 10 bases agree with TRBD1. The CDR3 has 16 residues. J lost 2 bases, V lost 2 bases, and 3 bases had no gene match. CDR1 is ENHRY and CDR2 is SYGVKD in the germline V gene. In nucleotides, the CDR3 is TGTGCCATCAGTGAGCGACAGGGGGCGACTGGAAACACCATATATTTT. Amino acids: CAISERQGATGNTIYF.

This clone was counted a few times. This chain connects TRBV9 to TRBJ1-2; D is uncertain. Germline V gene sequence: CDR1 SGDLS, CDR2 YYNGEE. V was shortened by 0 bases and J by 7 bases, with 16 bases between the two germline ends. The CDR3 runs to 15 residues. CDR3 bases: TGTGCCAGCAGCGTAGCGGATCAAGGATGGAGTGGCTACACCTTC. Translation gives CASSVADQGWSGYTF. Full variable domain (remainder filled in from reference TRBV9 and TRBJ1-2): DSGVTQTPKHLITATGQRVTLRCSPRSGDLSVYWYQQSLDQGLQFLIQYYNGEERAKGNILERFSAQQFPDLHSELNLSSLELGDSALYFCASSVADQGWSGYTFGSGTRLTVV.

This clone was seen once. This chain links TRBV6-2 or TRBV6-3 with TRBJ2-1, with 11 bases fitting TRBD2. The germline gives CDR1 MNHEY, CDR2 SVGEGT. The CDR3 is 17 amino acids. Germline trimming cut 3 bases from V and 7 bases from J; bases unmatched to any gene: 11. The CDR3 DNA is TGTGCCAGCAGTTATGAAATAAGGACTAGCGGGTGGAATGAGCAGTTCTTC. It encodes CASSYEIRTSGWNEQFF.

This chain uses TRBV2 with TRBJ2-7, with 9 bases fitting TRBD2. V trimming: 4 bases; J trimming: 3 bases; junction bases outside the gene matches: 7. The CDR3 length is 15 residues. The germline gives CDR1 SNHLY, CDR2 FYNNEI. Here the CDR3 DNA reads TGTGCCAGCAGTGCTCTGCGGGAGGGCTTCTACGAGCAGTACTTC. Translating gives CASSALREGFYEQYF.

This clone appeared a single time. The chain recombines TRBV4-2 with TRBJ2-3, with TRBD1 matching 7 bases. In germline, CDR1 is LGHNA, CDR2 YNFKEQ. The length of the CDR3 is 16 residues. The V segment lost 0 bases and the J segment 0 bases; nucleotides outside the gene matches: 3. This CDR3 is CASSQENRGSTDTQYF. Written as DNA, the CDR3 is TGTGCCAGCAGCCAAGAGAACAGGGGAAGCACAGATACGCAGTATTTT.

This rearrangement joins TRBV6-5 to TRBJ2-1; 9 bases are shared with TRBD1. There are 14 residues in the CDR3. Germline CDR1 and CDR2: MNHEY and SVGAGI. V shed 8 bases, J shed 7 bases, and the junction held 9 bases outside the gene matches. The CDR3 DNA reads as TGTGCCAGCGCCGGGACAGGGAGGCGGAATGAGCAGTTCTTC. This translates into CASAGTGRRNEQFF.

The chain links TRBV29-1 to TRBJ1-1; 11 bases agree with TRBD1. This CDR3 has 13 amino acids. The germline V gene encodes CDR1 SQVTM and CDR2 ANQGSEA. V was clipped by 6 bases and J by 3 bases; unmatched bases: 3. Written as DNA, the CDR3 is TGCAGCGTAGGGACAGGGGGGGACACTGAAGCTTTCTTT. This translates into CSVGTGGDTEAFF. Supplemented by reference TRBV29-1 and TRBJ1-1, the full variable domain reads SAVISQKPSRDICQRGTSLTIQCQVDSQVTMMFWYRQQPGQSLTLIATANQGSEATYESGFVIDKFPISRPNLTFSTLTVSNMSPEDSSIYLCSVGTGGDTEAFFGQGTRLTVV.

CDR3 nucleotide sequence: TGTGCCTGGAGTGTAGGGGGACCCAATGAGCAGTTCTTC. Its translation: CAWSVGGPNEQFF. This chain links TRBV30 with TRBJ2-1; weak D call: TRBD1 (6 bases). This CDR3 has 13 amino acids. V lost 0 bases, J lost 6 bases, and 9 bases lay in between. Germline loops: CDR1 GTSNPN, CDR2 SVGIG (reference sequence).

J is TRBJ2-6 and V is TRBV12-3 or TRBV12-4; D gene uncertain. There are 13 residues in the CDR3. Trimming left V 7 bases short and J 1 base short, with 5 bases between. The CDR3 spells CASTPSGANVLTF. The DNA of the CDR3 is TGTGCCAGCACCCCATCTGGGGCCAACGTCCTGACTTTC.

The CDR3 is CASIMDRFNTGELFF. CDR3 bases: TGTGCCAGCATCATGGACAGATTTAACACCGGGGAGCTGTTTTTT. The V and J genes are TRBV11-2 and TRBJ2-2; TRBD1 might be the D (6 bases). The CDR3 consists of 15 residues. CDR1 and CDR2 from the germline V gene are SGHAT and FQNNGV. V lost 7 bases to trimming and J lost 2 bases, with 14 bases between them.